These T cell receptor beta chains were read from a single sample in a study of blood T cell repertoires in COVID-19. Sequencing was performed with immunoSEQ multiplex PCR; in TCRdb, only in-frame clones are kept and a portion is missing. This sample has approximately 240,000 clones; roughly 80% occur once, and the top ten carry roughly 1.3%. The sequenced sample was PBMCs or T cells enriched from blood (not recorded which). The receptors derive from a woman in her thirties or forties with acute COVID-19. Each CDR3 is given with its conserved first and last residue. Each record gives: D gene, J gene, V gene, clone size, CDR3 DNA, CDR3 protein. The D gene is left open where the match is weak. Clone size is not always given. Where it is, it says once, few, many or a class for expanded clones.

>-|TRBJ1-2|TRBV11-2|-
TGTGCCAGCAGCCAACTGTCGACCGGAGGCCCGGCTAACTATGGCTACACCTTC
CASSQLSTGGPANYGYTF
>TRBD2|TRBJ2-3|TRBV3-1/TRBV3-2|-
TGTGCCAGCAGCCCGATAGCGGGGGCCACAGATACGCAGTATTTT
CASSPIAGATDTQYF
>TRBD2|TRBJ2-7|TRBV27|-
TGTGCCAGCAGTCCCGGATTTAGCGGGCCGTCGATTACTTACGAGCAGTACTTC
CASSPGFSGPSITYEQYF
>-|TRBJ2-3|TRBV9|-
TGTGCCAGCAGCGTAGGCGGTTTCACAGATACGCAGTATTTT
CASSVGGFTDTQYF
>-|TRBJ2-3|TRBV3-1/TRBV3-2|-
TGTGCCAGCAGGGCTGGGGGCAAGGGCACAGATACGCAGTATTTT
CASRAGGKGTDTQYF
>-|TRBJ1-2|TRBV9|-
TGTGCCAGCAGCGTAGCCCCAGGGGTGAGGTATGGCTACACCTTC
CASSVAPGVRYGYTF
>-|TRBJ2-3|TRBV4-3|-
TGCGCCAGCAGCCAAGTCCCGAGCACAGATACGCAGTATTTT
CASSQVPSTDTQYF
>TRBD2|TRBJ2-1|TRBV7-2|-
TGTGCCAGCAGCCCGGGACTAGCGGGGGGCCCCTACAATGAGCAGTTCTTC
CASSPGLAGGPYNEQFF
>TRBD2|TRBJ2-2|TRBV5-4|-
TGTGCCAGCAGCCCTAGCGGAGAGAACACCGGGGAGCTGTTTTTT
CASSPSGENTGELFF
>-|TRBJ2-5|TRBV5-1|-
TGCGCCAGCAGCCCGGGCAGCGGGCAGGGACAAGAGACCCAGTACTTC
CASSPGSGQGQETQYF
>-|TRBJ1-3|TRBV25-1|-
TGTGCCAGCAGTGAAGCAGGTTACTCTGGAAACACCATATATTTT
CASSEAGYSGNTIYF
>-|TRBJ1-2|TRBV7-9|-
TGTGCCAGCAGCTCCGACCTGTTGACAGGTGGCTACACCTTC
CASSSDLLTGGYTF
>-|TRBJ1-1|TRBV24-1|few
TGTGCCACCAGGATGACAGGCCATACTGAAGCTTTCTTT
CATRMTGHTEAFF
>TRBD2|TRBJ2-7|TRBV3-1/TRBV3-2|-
TGTGCCAGCAGCCAGATGGGACTAGAGATCCACGAGCAGTACTTC
CASSQMGLEIHEQYF
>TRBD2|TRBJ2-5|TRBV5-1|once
TGCGCCAGCAGCCCTCTGGCGGGGGGGCTCCAAGAGACCCAGTACTTC
CASSPLAGGLQETQYF
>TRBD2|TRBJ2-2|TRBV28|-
TGTGCCAGCAGTCTACAAGCGGGGGGTTACACCGGGGAGCTGTTTTTT
CASSLQAGGYTGELFF
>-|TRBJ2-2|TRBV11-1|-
TGTGCCAGCAGCTTTTCGACGGGGACCGGGGAGCTGTTTTTT
CASSFSTGTGELFF
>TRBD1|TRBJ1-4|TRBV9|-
TGTGCCAGCAGCGTTACAGGGGGGGAAAAACTGTTTTTT
CASSVTGGEKLFF
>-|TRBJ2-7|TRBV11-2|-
TGTGCCAGCAGCTTAGGTAGAGAATACGAGCAGTACTTC
CASSLGREYEQYF
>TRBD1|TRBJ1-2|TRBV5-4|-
TGTGCCAGCAGTCCCGGGACAGGGCTAGCAGGATATGGCTACACCTTC
CASSPGTGLAGYGYTF
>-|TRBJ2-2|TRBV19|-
TGTGCCAGTACCCGGACAGCGAACACCGGGGAGCTGTTTTTT
CASTRTANTGELFF
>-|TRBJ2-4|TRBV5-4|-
TGTGCCAGCAGCTTCCCAGAAGCCAAAAACATTCAGTACTTC
CASSFPEAKNIQYF
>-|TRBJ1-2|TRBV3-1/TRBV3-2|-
TGTGCCAGCAGCCAAGAAGTAACAGCTTTTAACTATGGCTACACCTTC
CASSQEVTAFNYGYTF
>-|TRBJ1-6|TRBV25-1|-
TGTGCCAGCAGTGGTAGACAGGACCCCAATTCACCCCTCCACTTT
CASSGRQDPNSPLHF
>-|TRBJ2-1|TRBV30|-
TGTGCCTGGTCTAGACTTATCAATGAGCAGTTCTTC
CAWSRLINEQFF
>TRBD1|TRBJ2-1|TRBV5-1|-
TGCGCCACCAGACAGGGTGTAAACAATGAGCAGTTCTTC
CATRQGVNNEQFF